This TCR beta chain was sequenced during a study of control samples from healthy donors and cancer patients. Trimming took off 8 bases at V and 3 bases at J, with 15 bases between the two ends. The CDR3 is 14 amino acids. From germline, CDR1 is MDHEN and CDR2 SYDVKM. This clone was seen once. Profiling relied on immunoSEQ multiplex PCR, and the TCRdb table lists in-frame clones only, not all of them. The sample shows some 170,000 clones, nearly 96% of them seen only once. Sequenced input: blood. The rearrangement uses TRBV28 and TRBJ2-3, with a possible D match to TRBD2 (6 bases). The receptor was derived from a woman in her twenties or thirties in good health. The chain's CDR3 is CASPRERRTDTQYF. CDR3 sequence (DNA): TGTGCCAGCCCCCGGGAGAGGAGGACAGATACGCAGTATTTT. Looking up the rest from reference TRBV28 and TRBJ2-3 gives the full variable domain: DVKVTQSSRYLVKRTGEKVFLECVQDMDHENMFWYRQDPGLGLRLIYFSYDVKMKEKGDIPEGYSVSREKKERFSLILESASTNQTSMYLCASPRERRTDTQYFGPGTRLTVL.